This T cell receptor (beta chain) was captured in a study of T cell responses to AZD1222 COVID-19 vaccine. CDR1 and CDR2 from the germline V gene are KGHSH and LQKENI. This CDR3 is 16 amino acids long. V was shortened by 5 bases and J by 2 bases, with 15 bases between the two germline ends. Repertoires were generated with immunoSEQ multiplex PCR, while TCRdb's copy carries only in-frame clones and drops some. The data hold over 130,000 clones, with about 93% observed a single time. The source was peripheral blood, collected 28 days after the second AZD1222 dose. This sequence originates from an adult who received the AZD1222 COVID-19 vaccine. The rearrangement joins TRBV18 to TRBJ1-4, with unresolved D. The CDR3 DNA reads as TGTGCCAGCTCAGCCCGGACGGGAACCACTAATGAAAAACTGTTTTTT. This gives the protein CASSARTGTTNEKLFF.